The 20 T cell receptor beta chains reported below all come from one sample, sequenced in a study of T cell responses to AZD1222 COVID-19 vaccine. This table comes from immunoSEQ multiplex PCR, and its TCRdb copy is limited to in-frame clones, with some not included. The top ten clones hold about 1.6% of a sample with about 150,000 clones, over 75% of them seen once. This material consisted of peripheral blood, taken on day 0 of AZD1222 vaccination. These receptors were taken from an adult in good health.

CDR3 DNA sequence: TGCGCCAGCAGCCAAGTAGGAACAGGGAGCTATGGCTACACCTTC. Protein product: CASSQVGTGSYGYTF. The gene calls are TRBV4-1 and TRBJ1-2; a weak D match, TRBD1 (6 bases). Germline-derived CDR1 and CDR2 are MGHRA and YSYEKL. The CDR3 loop spans 15 amino acids. V gave up 1 base and J gave up 4 bases, with 13 bases separating them.

CDR3 DNA: TGTGCCAGCAGTCCCCGCACAGATACGCAGTATTTT. This translates into CASSPRTDTQYF. The V call is TRBV12-3 or TRBV12-4, the J call TRBJ2-3; D uncertain. The CDR3 is 12 residues long. Trimming shortened V by 5 bases and J by 1 base, and 4 bases separated the two germline ends.

The rearrangement links TRBV2 to TRBJ1-2, with 7 bases lining up with TRBD1. The CDR3 sequence is 13 residues long. Trimming cost V 5 bases and J 5 bases; bases outside gene matches: 5. Germline V gives CDR1 SNHLY, CDR2 FYNNEI. The CDR3 DNA reads as TGTGCCAGCAGTCGGGACAGTACGTATGGCTACACCTTC. Its translation: CASSRDSTYGYTF.

The V gene is TRBV15, the J gene TRBJ1-5; tentatively, D is TRBD1 (5 bases). Germline CDR1 LNHNV, CDR2 YYDKDF (reference sequence). The V end lost 1 base, the J end lost 3 bases, and 16 bases lay between the germline ends. The CDR3 loop spans 17 amino acids. The DNA for the CDR3 is TGTGCCACCAGCAGAGCCACCTGGGACGGCCCCAATCAGCCCCAGCATTTT. As protein: CATSRATWDGPNQPQHF.

The chain carries TRBV25-1 and TRBJ1-1; 8 bases fit TRBD1. This CDR3 is built from 14 residues. Germline loops: CDR1 MGHDK, CDR2 SYGVNS. V lost 6 bases to trimming and J lost 1 base; unmatched junction nucleotides: 4. The DNA for the CDR3 is TGTGCCAGCAGCCCAGGGGGCCGGAACACTGAAGCTTTCTTT. Translation gives CASSPGGRNTEAFF.

The chain uses TRBV6-1 and TRBJ1-2; perhaps TRBD1 as D (6 bases). Germline CDR1 is MNHNS and CDR2 is SASEGT. Trimming removed 2 bases from V and 6 bases from J, with 10 bases in between. The CDR3 is 13 residues long. CDR3 DNA: TGTGCCAGCAGTGAAAGGGGGGGGGATGGCTACACCTTC. This gives the protein CASSERGGDGYTF.

This clone was seen just once. The chain has TRBV5-1 and TRBJ1-1, with TRBD1 as a possible D gene (5 bases). Germline-derived CDR1 and CDR2 are SGHRS and YFSETQ. The V end was cut by 1 base, the J end by 4 bases, with 17 bases between. This CDR3 comprises 16 residues. The CDR3 region is CASSLLSELGGTEAFF. DNA of the CDR3: TGCGCCAGCAGCTTGTTATCCGAACTTGGGGGCACTGAAGCTTTCTTT. The complete variable domain, with remaining parts taken from reference TRBV5-1 and TRBJ1-1, reads KAGVTQTPRYLIKTRGQQVTLSCSPISGHRSVSWYQQTPGQGLQFLFEYFSETQRNKGNFPGRFSGRQFSNSRSEMNVSTLELGDSALYLCASSLLSELGGTEAFFGQGTRLTVV.

This clone was counted only a few times. The chain has TRBV24-1 and TRBJ2-3; D may be TRBD2 (6 bases). Germline values: CDR1 KGHDR, CDR2 SFDVKD. The germline V and J ends were trimmed by 5 bases and 0 bases, with 17 bases remaining between them. The CDR3 extends over 17 amino acids. The CDR3 reads CATSGGTGTPSTDTQYF. Written as DNA, the CDR3 is TGTGCCACCAGTGGAGGGACCGGGACTCCTAGCACAGATACGCAGTATTTT.

V usage is TRBV28 and J usage is TRBJ1-2, with D maybe TRBD1 (5 bases). V was shortened by 3 bases and J by 8 bases, with 16 bases between the two germline ends. The CDR3 has 14 amino acids. Germline assignment: CDR1 MDHEN and CDR2 SYDVKM. The CDR3 protein is CASSLVAGTVGYTF. In nucleotides, the CDR3 is TGTGCCAGCAGTTTGGTGGCAGGGACGGTAGGCTACACCTTC.

The rearrangement uses TRBV24-1 and TRBJ2-4; 10 nucleotides line up with TRBD1. The V segment lost 9 bases and the J segment 0 bases; nucleotides outside the gene matches: 4. The CDR3 runs to 15 residues. Germline loops: CDR1 KGHDR, CDR2 SFDVKD. CDR3 sequence reads: CATPGQGLAKNIQYF. The CDR3 DNA follows: TGTGCCACCCCGGGACAGGGGTTAGCCAAAAACATTCAGTACTTC.

J is TRBJ2-7 and V is TRBV2; the D is unclear. The CDR3 is 15 amino acids. Germline loops: CDR1 SNHLY, CDR2 FYNNEI. Trimming shortened V by 8 bases and J by 2 bases, and 19 bases separated the two germline ends. CDR3 protein: CASADGGRSTYEQYF. The DNA of the CDR3 is TGTGCCAGCGCCGACGGCGGCAGGTCGACCTACGAGCAGTACTTC.

A single count supports this clone. One junction end does not reproduce the germline sequence, and a read error may be involved. This chain connects TRBV19 to TRBJ2-7; the match to TRBD2 covers 7 bases. The CDR3 runs to 14 residues. CDR1 is LNHDA and CDR2 is SQIVND in the germline V gene (reference sequence). The CDR3 region has the DNA TGTGCCAGTAGTATGGTGGGAGGGTCCTCCGAGCAGTACTTC. The encoded protein is CASSMVGGSSEQYF.

The CDR3 region is CASSYSGQTYGYTF. The CDR3 DNA sequence: TGTGCCAGCAGTTACTCGGGACAGACCTATGGCTACACCTTC. The V gene is TRBV6-5, the J gene TRBJ1-2; TRBD1 matches at 7 bases. The germline gives CDR1 MNHEY, CDR2 SVGAGI. Losses at the gene ends were 0 bases for V and 4 bases for J; bases not matched to a gene: 2. The CDR3 sequence is 14 residues long.

The chain recombines TRBV3-1 (or the pseudogene TRBV3-2) with TRBJ1-2; no clear D. Trimming left V 1 base short and J 6 bases short, with 9 bases between. CDR3 length: 13 residues. Germline V gene sequence: CDR1 LGHDT, CDR2 YNNKEL (reference sequence). The CDR3 is CASSQVPSHGYTF. CDR3 bases: TGTGCCAGCAGCCAAGTTCCGTCCCATGGCTACACCTTC.

This clone came up a few times. The V and J genes are TRBV19 and TRBJ2-6; D unclear. CDR1 is LNHDA, CDR2 SQIVND, per germline (reference sequence). The CDR3 is 16 residues long. Trimming left V 6 bases short and J 0 bases short, with 12 bases between. CDR3 nucleotide sequence: TGTGCCAGTAGCGCCACAAGCTACTCTGGGGCCAACGTCCTGACTTTC. It yields the protein CASSATSYSGANVLTF. The variable domain in full, with the rest retrieved from reference TRBV19 and TRBJ2-6, is DGGITQSPKYLFRKEGQNVTLSCEQNLNHDAMYWYRQDPGQGLRLIYYSQIVNDFQKGDIAEGYSVSREKKESFPLTVTSAQKNPTAFYLCASSATSYSGANVLTFGAGSRLTVL.

The chain carries TRBV12-2 and TRBJ1-1; TRBD1, as called in the table, went unchecked against the DNA. TRBV12-2 is shown as a pseudogene. The CDR3 loop spans 17 amino acids. Here the CDR3 DNA reads TGTGCAAGTCGCTTAGTCGAGACAGGGGGTTCACTAACTGAAGCTTTCTTT. It encodes CASRLVETGGSLTEAFF.

This rearrangement joins TRBV11-2 to TRBJ2-3; unclear D gene. Germline-derived CDR1 and CDR2 are SGHAT and FQNNGV. The CDR3 has 13 amino acids. V dropped 4 bases and J dropped 1 base, with 6 bases sitting between them. CDR3 in DNA: TGTGCCAGCAGCTGGCAGGGCACAGATACGCAGTATTTT. Protein product: CASSWQGTDTQYF.

V usage is TRBV4-2 and J usage is TRBJ1-1; D is perhaps TRBD1 (5 bases). V shed 0 bases and J shed 6 bases, with 14 bases lying between them. Per germline, CDR1 LGHNA and CDR2 YNFKEQ. The CDR3 consists of 15 residues. The CDR3, as DNA: TGTGCCAGCAGCCAAGATCCAGTCGAAGGGGCTGAAGCTTTCTTT. Amino acids: CASSQDPVEGAEAFF.

This sequence joins TRBV19 and TRBJ2-5; no reliable D call. Germline CDR1 and CDR2: LNHDA and SQIVND (reference sequence). The CDR3 loop spans 14 amino acids. Trimming shortened V by 9 bases and J by 3 bases, and 17 bases separated the two germline ends. CDR3 loop: CASPLVAAKETQYF. The CDR3 coding sequence is TGTGCCAGCCCCCTGGTGGCAGCCAAAGAGACCCAGTACTTC.

This clone occurred once. This chain joins TRBV6-5 and TRBJ1-3; TRBD1 might be the D (5 bases). The CDR3 has 14 residues. Between the trimmed V and J ends, which lost 6 bases and 4 bases, there was a span of 13 bases. The germline V gene encodes CDR1 MNHEY and CDR2 SVGAGI. The CDR3 protein is CASSPWDGGNTIYF. DNA of the CDR3: TGTGCCAGCAGCCCATGGGACGGGGGAAACACCATATATTTT.